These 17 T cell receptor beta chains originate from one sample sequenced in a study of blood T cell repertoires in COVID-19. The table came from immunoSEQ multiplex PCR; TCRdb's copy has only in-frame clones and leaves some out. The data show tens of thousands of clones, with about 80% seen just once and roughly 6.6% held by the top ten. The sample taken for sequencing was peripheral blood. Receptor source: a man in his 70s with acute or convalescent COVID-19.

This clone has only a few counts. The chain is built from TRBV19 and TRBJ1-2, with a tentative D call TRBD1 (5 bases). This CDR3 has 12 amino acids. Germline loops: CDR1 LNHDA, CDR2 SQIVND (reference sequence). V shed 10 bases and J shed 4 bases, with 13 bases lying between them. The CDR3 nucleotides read TGTGCCACCCAAGGGAGGGGCTATGGCTACACCTTC. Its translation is CATQGRGYGYTF.

The CDR3 sequence is CASTPGQGYGYTF. CDR3 coding DNA: TGCGCCAGCACCCCCGGACAGGGATATGGCTACACCTTC. The gene calls are TRBV10-2 and TRBJ1-2; 8 bases are shared with TRBD1. Germline V CDR1 and CDR2: WSHSY, SAAADI. With 7 bases clipped from V and 5 bases from J, the junction kept 6 bases outside the gene matches. The CDR3 covers 13 residues.

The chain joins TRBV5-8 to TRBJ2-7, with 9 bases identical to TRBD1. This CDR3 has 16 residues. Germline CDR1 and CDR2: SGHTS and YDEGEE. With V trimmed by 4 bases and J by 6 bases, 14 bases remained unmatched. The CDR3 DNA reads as TGTGCCAGCAGCAGTTTTTCGGGACAGGGTACCTCCGAGCAGTACTTC. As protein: CASSSFSGQGTSEQYF.

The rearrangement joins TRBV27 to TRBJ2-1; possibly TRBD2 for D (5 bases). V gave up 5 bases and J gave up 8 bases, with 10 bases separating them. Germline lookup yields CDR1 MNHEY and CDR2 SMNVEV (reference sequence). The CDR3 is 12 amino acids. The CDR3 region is CASSPPGDEQFF. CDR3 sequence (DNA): TGTGCCAGCAGTCCCCCCGGGGATGAGCAGTTCTTC.

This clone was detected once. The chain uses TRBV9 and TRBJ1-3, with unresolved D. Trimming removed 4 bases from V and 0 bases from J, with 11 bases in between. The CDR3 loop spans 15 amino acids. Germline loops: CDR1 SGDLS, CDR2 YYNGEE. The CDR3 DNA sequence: TGTGCCAGCAGCCCACTTGCATTCTCTGGAAACACCATATATTTT. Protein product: CASSPLAFSGNTIYF.

DNA of the CDR3: TGCGCCAGCAGCCGCGGGGACTGGAGCAATCAGCCCCAGCATTTT. It yields the protein CASSRGDWSNQPQHF. The chain recombines TRBV4-1 with TRBJ1-5; maybe TRBD1 (5 bases). This CDR3 is built from 15 residues. Trimming took off 4 bases at V and 1 base at J, with 11 bases between the two ends. CDR1 and CDR2 from the germline V gene are MGHRA and YSYEKL.

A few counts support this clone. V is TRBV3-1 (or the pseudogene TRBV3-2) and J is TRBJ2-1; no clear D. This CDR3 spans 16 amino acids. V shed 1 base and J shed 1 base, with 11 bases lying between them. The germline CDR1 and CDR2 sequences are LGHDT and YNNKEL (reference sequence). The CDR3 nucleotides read TGTGCCAGCAGCCAAGGTGCCACGCTATCCTACAATGAGCAGTTCTTC. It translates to CASSQGATLSYNEQFF.

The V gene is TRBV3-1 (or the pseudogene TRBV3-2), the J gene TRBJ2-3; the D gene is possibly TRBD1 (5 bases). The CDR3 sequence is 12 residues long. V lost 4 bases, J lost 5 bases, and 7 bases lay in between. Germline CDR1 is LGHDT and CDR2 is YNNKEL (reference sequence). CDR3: CASSPRGDTQYF. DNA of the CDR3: TGTGCCAGCAGCCCAAGGGGAGATACGCAGTATTTT.

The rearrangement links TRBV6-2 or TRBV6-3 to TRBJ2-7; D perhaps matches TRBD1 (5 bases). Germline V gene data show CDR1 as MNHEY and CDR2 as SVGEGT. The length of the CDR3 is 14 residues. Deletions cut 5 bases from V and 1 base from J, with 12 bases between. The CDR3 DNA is TGTGCCAGCAGTAGAATAGGACATTCCTACGAGCAGTACTTC. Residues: CASSRIGHSYEQYF.

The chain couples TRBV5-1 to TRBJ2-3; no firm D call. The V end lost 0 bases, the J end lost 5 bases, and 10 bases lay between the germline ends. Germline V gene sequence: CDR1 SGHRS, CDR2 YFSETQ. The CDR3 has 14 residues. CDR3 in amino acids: CASSLDEALDTQYF. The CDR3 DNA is TGCGCCAGCAGCTTGGATGAAGCCTTAGATACGCAGTATTTT.

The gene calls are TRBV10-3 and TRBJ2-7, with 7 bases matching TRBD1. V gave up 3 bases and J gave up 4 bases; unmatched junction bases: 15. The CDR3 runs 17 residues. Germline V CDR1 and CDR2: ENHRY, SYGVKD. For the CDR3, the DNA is TGTGCCATCAGTGACCCACCGACAGGGAGAGTGGGATACGAGCAGTACTTC. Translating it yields CAISDPPTGRVGYEQYF.

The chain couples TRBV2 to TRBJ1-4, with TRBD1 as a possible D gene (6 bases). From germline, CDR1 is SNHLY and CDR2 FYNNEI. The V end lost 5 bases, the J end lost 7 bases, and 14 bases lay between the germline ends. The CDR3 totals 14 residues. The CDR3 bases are TGTGCCAGCAGTTATCAGGGGTTGGGTGAAAAACTGTTTTTT. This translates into CASSYQGLGEKLFF.

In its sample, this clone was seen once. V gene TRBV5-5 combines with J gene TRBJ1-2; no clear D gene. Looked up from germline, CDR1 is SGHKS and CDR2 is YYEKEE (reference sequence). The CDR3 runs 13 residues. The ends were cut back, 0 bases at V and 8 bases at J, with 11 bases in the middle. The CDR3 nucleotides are TGTGCCAGCAGCTTGGTGGCGGGAGGGGGCTACACCTTC. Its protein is CASSLVAGGGYTF.

The CDR3 DNA is TGTGCCAGCAGCATGACGGGGAATGAGCAGTTCTTC. It codes for CASSMTGNEQFF. This chain joins TRBV6-5 and TRBJ2-1; D possibly corresponds to TRBD2 (5 bases). V was trimmed by 6 bases and J by 7 bases, leaving 10 bases between them. Germline assignment: CDR1 MNHEY and CDR2 SVGAGI. The CDR3 loop spans 12 amino acids.

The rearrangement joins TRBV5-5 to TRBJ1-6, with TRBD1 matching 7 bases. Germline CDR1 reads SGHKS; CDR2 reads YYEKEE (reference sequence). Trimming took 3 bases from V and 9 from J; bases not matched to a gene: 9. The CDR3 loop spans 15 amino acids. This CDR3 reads CASSSVRDSPSPLHF. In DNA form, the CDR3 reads TGTGCCAGCAGCTCGGTGCGGGACAGCCCTTCACCCCTCCACTTT.

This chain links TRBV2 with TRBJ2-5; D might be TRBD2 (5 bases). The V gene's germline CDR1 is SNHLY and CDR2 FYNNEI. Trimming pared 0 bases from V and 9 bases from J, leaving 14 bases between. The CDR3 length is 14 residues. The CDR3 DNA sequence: TGTGCCAGCAGTGAAGCGGAAGGGCCCGGGGCCCAGTACTTC. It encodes CASSEAEGPGAQYF.

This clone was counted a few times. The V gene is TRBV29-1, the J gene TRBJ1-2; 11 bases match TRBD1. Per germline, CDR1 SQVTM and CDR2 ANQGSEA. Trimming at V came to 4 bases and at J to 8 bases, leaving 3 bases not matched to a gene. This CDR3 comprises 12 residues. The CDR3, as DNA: TGCAGCGTTGCGGGACAGGGGGTAGGCTACACCTTC. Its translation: CSVAGQGVGYTF.